These T cell receptor beta chains were read from a single sample in a study of beta chain features in type 1 diabetes. Profiled with immunoSEQ multiplex PCR; TCRdb holds only in-frame clones, not every one. The table shows about 290,000 clones, with about 8% occurring only once. Sequences were obtained from central memory CD4+ T cells from blood. The receptors here all came from a young woman in good health. Each CDR3 is given with its conserved first and last residue. A D gene is named only where the DNA matches it firmly. Where a row states a size, it is once, few, many or the class of an expanded clone; other rows omit it.

TRBD2	TRBV4-3	TRBJ2-5	few	CASSQNFGLAGGQETQYF	TGCGCCAGCAGCCAGAACTTCGGACTAGCGGGGGGGCAAGAGACCCAGTACTTC
TRBD1	TRBV5-6	TRBJ2-4	few	CASGKQGAGIQYF	TGTGCCAGCGGGAAGCAGGGGGCGGGCATTCAGTACTTC
-	TRBV7-3	TRBJ2-2	-	CASSSNNRAGELFF	TGTGCCAGCAGCTCAAATAACAGGGCCGGGGAGCTGTTTTTT
TRBD1	TRBV7-2	TRBJ2-5	few	CASSFNSGGETQYF	TGTGCCAGCAGCTTTAACTCAGGGGGAGAGACCCAGTACTTC
-	TRBV7-2	TRBJ1-2	many	CASSLTAGGHGYTF	TGTGCCAGCAGCTTAACGGCCGGGGGTCATGGCTACACCTTC
TRBD2	TRBV4-3	TRBJ2-3	-	CASSQDPGLAGLRQYF	TGCGCCAGCAGCCAAGATCCGGGACTAGCGGGCCTCCGACAGTATTTT
-	TRBV19	TRBJ2-1	-	CASSIGLSQQFF	TGTGCCAGTAGTATAGGTCTGAGTCAGCAGTTCTTC
-	TRBV27	TRBJ1-1	few	CASSLSRVGNTEAFF	TGTGCCAGCAGTTTATCCCGGGTGGGGAACACTGAAGCTTTCTTT
TRBD2	TRBV6-5	TRBJ2-1	-	CASSYSFSTSGTQFF	TGTGCCAGCAGTTACTCGTTCTCGACTAGCGGTACGCAGTTCTTC
-	TRBV7-9	TRBJ1-1	few	CASSLSRAEAFF	TGTGCCAGCAGCTTAAGCCGCGCTGAAGCTTTCTTT
-	TRBV6-6	TRBJ1-2	few	CASSYVGTNYGYTF	TGTGCCAGCAGTTACGTTGGGACGAACTATGGCTACACCTTC
-	TRBV30	TRBJ1-2	few	CAWSTGVGLYTF	TGTGCCTGGAGCACAGGCGTCGGGTTGTACACCTTC
-	TRBV5-6	TRBJ2-5	-	CASSFGTWGETQYF	TGTGCCAGCAGCTTCGGGACGTGGGGAGAGACCCAGTACTTC
-	TRBV9	TRBJ2-7	-	CASSAQLHDEQYF	TGTGCCAGCAGCGCGCAGTTACATGACGAGCAGTACTTC
TRBD2	TRBV7-7	TRBJ2-5	-	CASSRGLAGGGETQYF	TGTGCTAGCAGCCGCGGACTAGCGGGAGGGGGGGAGACCCAGTACTTC
-	TRBV6-9	TRBJ1-4	-	CASRQTGPEEGEKLFF	TGTGCCAGCAGACAGACCGGGCCCGAAGAGGGTGAAAAACTGTTTTTT
-	TRBV5-1	TRBJ2-5	few	CASSFGIAETQYF	TGCGCCAGCAGCTTTGGTATCGCCGAGACCCAGTACTTC
-	TRBV7-3	TRBJ2-4	few	CASSLTGSPGDIQYF	TGTGCCAGCAGCTTAACGGGATCGCCGGGGGACATTCAGTACTTC
-	TRBV30	TRBJ1-1	-	CAWSVGLNTEAFF	TGTGCCTGGAGTGTGGGCTTGAACACTGAAGCTTTCTTT
-	TRBV18	TRBJ1-5	few	CASSPDGRNQPQHF	TGTGCCAGCTCACCGGACGGACGCAATCAGCCCCAGCATTTT
-	TRBV19	TRBJ2-3	-	CASSGGWNTDTQYF	TGTGCCAGTAGTGGGGGCTGGAACACAGATACGCAGTATTTT
-	TRBV7-2	TRBJ1-2	-	CASSKDLQAPYGYTF	TGTGCCAGCAGCAAGGACTTACAGGCCCCCTATGGCTACACCTTC
-	TRBV7-2	TRBJ2-7	-	CASSPDWSSYEQYF	TGTGCCAGCAGCCCGGATTGGAGCTCCTACGAGCAGTACTTC
TRBD1	TRBV7-8	TRBJ1-5	-	CASSEGARVYSNQPQHF	TGTGCCAGCAGCGAGGGGGCGCGGGTCTATAGCAATCAGCCCCAGCATTTT
TRBD1	TRBV7-3	TRBJ2-5	few	CASSLIGGQGAEETQYF	TGTGCCAGCAGCTTAATTGGGGGACAGGGGGCCGAAGAGACCCAGTACTTC
TRBD1	TRBV29-1	TRBJ2-1	few	CTGQANNEQFF	TGCACGGGACAGGCAAACAATGAGCAGTTCTTC
-	TRBV7-8	TRBJ2-3	-	CASSLDDRTSTDTQYF	TGTGCCAGCAGCTTGGACGACAGGACTAGCACAGATACGCAGTATTTT
TRBD1	TRBV5-1	TRBJ1-1	-	CASSLETGGYTEAFF	TGCGCCAGCAGCTTGGAAACAGGGGGCTACACTGAAGCTTTCTTT
-	TRBV5-1	TRBJ1-1	few	CASSLVDSRNTEAFF	TGCGCCAGCAGCTTGGTGGACAGCCGGAACACTGAAGCTTTCTTT
-	TRBV7-9	TRBJ1-5	few	CASSSDRYNQPQHF	TGTGCCAGCAGCTCGGACCGATACAATCAGCCCCAGCATTTT
TRBD2	TRBV18	TRBJ2-1	few	CASSPQRGYRNEQFF	TGTGCCAGCTCACCGCAGCGGGGGTATAGGAATGAGCAGTTCTTC
-	TRBV4-2	TRBJ2-3	many	CASSQAVGGTSTDTQYF	TGTGCCAGCAGCCAAGCGGTTGGGGGGACTAGCACAGATACGCAGTATTTT
-	TRBV5-6	TRBJ1-2	few	CASRSGRRASYGYTF	TGTGCCAGCAGGTCGGGACGGCGCGCATCCTATGGCTACACCTTC
-	TRBV14	TRBJ1-3	many	CASSQVRGSGNTIYF	TGTGCCAGCAGCCAAGTGAGGGGATCTGGAAACACCATATATTTT
-	TRBV11-1	TRBJ2-1	few	CASAVPGDNNEQFF	TGTGCCAGCGCCGTTCCAGGGGACAACAATGAGCAGTTCTTC
TRBD2	TRBV6-1	TRBJ2-3	few	CAISESRLAGLTDTQYF	TGTGCCATCAGTGAGTCCCGCCTAGCGGGGTTAACAGATACGCAGTATTTT
TRBD2	TRBV5-1	TRBJ2-5	few	CASSLGRTSTQETQYF	TGCGCCAGCAGCTTGGGTAGGACTAGCACCCAAGAGACCCAGTACTTC
-	TRBV5-1	TRBJ2-1	few	CASSFGSNSNEQFF	TGCGCCAGCAGCTTCGGCAGTAATAGCAATGAGCAGTTCTTC
TRBD2	TRBV11-3	TRBJ2-3	-	CASSFRLAASTDTQYF	TGTGCCAGCAGCTTCCGACTAGCGGCTAGCACAGATACGCAGTATTTT
-	TRBV5-4	TRBJ2-3	few	CASSLDRVADTQYF	TGTGCCAGCAGCTTGGACAGGGTTGCAGATACGCAGTATTTT
-	TRBV4-2	TRBJ2-1	few	CASSQDIFRGLRSNEQFF	TGTGCCAGCAGCCAAGATATATTTCGGGGGCTCCGGTCCAATGAGCAGTTCTTC
-	TRBV5-1	TRBJ2-3	-	CASSLVQGLTDTQYF	TGCGCCAGCAGCTTGGTCCAGGGCCTCACAGATACGCAGTATTTT
-	TRBV7-2	TRBJ2-2	-	CASSRNQGLGELFF	TGTGCCAGCAGCCGTAATCAGGGGTTAGGGGAGCTGTTTTTT
-	TRBV6-1	TRBJ2-7	-	CASDRPWKYEQYF	TGTGCCAGTGACAGACCGTGGAAGTACGAGCAGTACTTC
TRBD2	TRBV9	TRBJ2-1	few	CASSVGVAGGGNEQFF	TGTGCCAGCAGCGTAGGGGTCGCGGGAGGGGGCAATGAGCAGTTCTTC
TRBD1	TRBV9	TRBJ2-2	-	CASSGPRDSPTNTGELFF	TGTGCCAGCAGCGGACCCCGGGACAGTCCAACGAACACCGGGGAGCTGTTTTTT
-	TRBV13	TRBJ1-2	-	CASSFNQGWFGYTF	TGTGCCAGCAGCTTTAATCAGGGGTGGTTTGGCTACACCTTC
-	TRBV29-1	TRBJ1-1	-	CSAPSGASGWTEAFF	TGCAGCGCCCCGAGCGGGGCCTCCGGATGGACTGAAGCTTTCTTT
-	TRBV6-5	TRBJ1-1	few	CASSYPGVRGRPEAFF	TGTGCCAGCAGTTACCCCGGGGTACGGGGACGGCCTGAAGCTTTCTTT
-	TRBV4-1	TRBJ2-6	few	CASSQDRGTGANVLTF	TGCGCCAGCAGCCAAGATAGAGGTACTGGGGCCAACGTCCTGACTTTC
-	TRBV5-4	TRBJ1-6	-	CASSPDTGKGSPLHF	TGTGCCAGCAGCCCCGACACAGGGAAGGGGTCACCCCTCCACTTT
-	TRBV28	TRBJ2-2	many	CASSYEVNTGELFF	TGTGCCAGCAGTTACGAGGTTAACACCGGGGAGCTGTTTTTT
-	TRBV14	TRBJ2-3	-	CASSQERRGPTDTQYF	TGTGCCAGCAGCCAAGAGAGGAGGGGGCCCACAGATACGCAGTATTTT
TRBD1	TRBV30	TRBJ2-7	many	CAWSVLQGGRGEQYF	TGTGCCTGGAGTGTACTACAGGGGGGAAGAGGCGAGCAGTACTTC
-	TRBV29-1	TRBJ2-7	-	CSVTRDYYEQYF	TGCAGCGTTACACGGGATTACTACGAGCAGTACTTC